The 27 T cell receptor beta chains in this list originate from one sample, sequenced in a study of T-cell memory formation after mild COVID-19. TCRdb reanalysed the 5' RACE reads using MiXCR and keeps one entry per CDR3 protein. The sample lists about 81,000 distinct CDR3 sequences; around 27% were seen once. Sequencing was done on a sample of PBMCs or a T cell subset sorted from them (not recorded which). Receptors originate from a man younger than 30 who had mild COVID-19 (a few samples of this study predate the infection). Cell type and time point are not known.

In this sample, this clonotype turned up a few times. The V call is TRBV4-2, the J call TRBJ2-3, with a possible D match to TRBD1 (6 bases). Trimming left V 3 bases short and J 2 bases short, with 18 bases between. The germline gives CDR1 LGHNA, CDR2 YNFKEQ. This CDR3 has 17 residues. The CDR3 DNA is TGTGCCAGCAGCCAGTACTACGACAGGATATACACAGATACGCAGTATTTT. It translates to CASSQYYDRIYTDTQYF.

This clonotype was picked up a small number of times. This chain joins TRBV20-1 and TRBJ2-2; maybe TRBD1 (6 bases). Trimming took off 6 bases at V and 1 base at J, with 18 bases between the two ends. Germline V gene sequence: CDR1 DFQATT, CDR2 SNEGSKA (reference sequence). The CDR3 has 16 amino acids. CDR3 sequence (DNA): TGCAGTGCCCGACGAGGATCGGGACAGAACACCGGGGAGCTGTTTTTT. This gives the protein CSARRGSGQNTGELFF.

This clonotype was observed a handful of times. The rearrangement uses TRBV7-9 and TRBJ2-1, with D tentatively TRBD1 (6 bases). CDR3 size: 11 residues. The germline V gene encodes CDR1 SEHNR and CDR2 FQNEAQ (reference sequence). The V end lost 5 bases, the J end lost 10 bases, and 9 bases lay between the germline ends. This chain's CDR3 is CASSAGVEQFF. As DNA, the CDR3 is TGTGCCAGCAGCGCAGGGGTCGAGCAGTTCTTC.

This clonotype was seen a few times. The chain recombines TRBV29-1 with TRBJ1-5; 7 nucleotides agree with TRBD1. CDR1 and CDR2 (germline): SQVTM, ANQGSEA. J lost 3 bases, V lost 4 bases, and 12 bases had no gene match. This CDR3 is built from 16 residues. The chain's CDR3 is CSVGMREGGFNQPQHF. DNA of the CDR3: TGCAGCGTTGGCATGAGGGAAGGGGGCTTCAATCAGCCCCAGCATTTT.

This rearrangement joins TRBV5-5 to TRBJ2-7; D gene ambiguous. Trimming took 0 bases from V and 0 from J, leaving 7 bases between them. Germline CDR1 is SGHKS and CDR2 is YYEKEE (reference sequence). CDR3 length: 14 amino acids. The chain's CDR3 is CASSLGDISYEQYF. The CDR3 DNA reads as TGTGCCAGCAGCTTGGGAGACATCTCCTACGAGCAGTACTTC.

This chain links TRBV7-9 with TRBJ2-5; 13 bases align to TRBD2. The V gene's germline CDR1 is SEHNR and CDR2 FQNEAQ (reference sequence). Trimming removed 4 bases from V and 2 bases from J; junction bases left unmatched: 7. The CDR3 consists of 17 residues. The CDR3 here is CASSSEGLAGNQETQYF. CDR3 DNA sequence: TGTGCCAGCAGCTCCGAGGGACTAGCGGGGAATCAAGAGACCCAGTACTTC.

This clonotype was recorded a few times. The genes are TRBV4-1 and TRBJ2-1; 12 nucleotides agree with TRBD2. Trimming at V came to 0 bases and at J to 4 bases, leaving 4 bases not matched to a gene. The CDR3 length is 17 residues. Germline V gene sequence: CDR1 MGHRA, CDR2 YSYEKL. CDR3 nucleotide sequence: TGCGCCAGCAGCCAAGAGGGGCTAGCGGGGGGGTACAATGAGCAGTTCTTC. Translating gives CASSQEGLAGGYNEQFF.

V gene TRBV27 combines with J gene TRBJ1-4, with a weak D call TRBD1 (5 bases). The CDR3 is made up of 15 amino acids. Germline V CDR1 and CDR2: MNHEY, SMNVEV (reference sequence). The V gene lost 1 base and the J gene lost 3 bases, with 9 bases spanning the gap. CDR3 sequence (DNA): TGTGCCAGCAGTTTATGGGACGGCCCTAATGAAAAACTGTTTTTT. This gives the protein CASSLWDGPNEKLFF.

The table lists this clonotype with a count of one. The chain links TRBV9 to TRBJ2-3; D may correspond to TRBD1 or TRBD2 (5 bases each). The CDR3 runs 15 residues. The germline CDR1 and CDR2 sequences are SGDLS and YYNGEE. Between the trimmed V and J ends, which lost 3 bases and 6 bases, there was a span of 17 bases. The CDR3 sequence: CASSAWDQTGDTQYF. In DNA form, the CDR3 reads TGTGCCAGCAGCGCATGGGACCAAACAGGCGATACGCAGTATTTT. Full variable domain (outside the CDR3, taken from reference TRBV9 and TRBJ2-3): DSGVTQTPKHLITATGQRVTLRCSPRSGDLSVYWYQQSLDQGLQFLIQYYNGEERAKGNILERFSAQQFPDLHSELNLSSLELGDSALYFCASSAWDQTGDTQYFGPGTRLTVL.

The CDR3 spells CASSLGPGYTEAFF. In DNA, the CDR3 is TGTGCCAGCAGTTTAGGTCCGGGGTACACTGAAGCTTTCTTT. This chain links TRBV27 with TRBJ1-1; no clear D. The germline V and J ends were trimmed by 2 bases and 3 bases, with 10 bases remaining between them. In germline, CDR1 is MNHEY, CDR2 SMNVEV (reference sequence). There are 14 residues in the CDR3.

CDR3 amino acids: CASSNRDYGYTF. As DNA, the CDR3 is TGTGCCAGCAGTAACAGGGACTATGGCTACACCTTC. This chain connects TRBV11-2 to TRBJ1-2; perhaps TRBD1 as D (6 bases). V lost 6 bases and J 3 bases, leaving 8 bases between the germline ends. The germline gives CDR1 SGHAT, CDR2 FQNNGV. This CDR3 region has 12 residues. Looking up the rest from reference TRBV11-2 and TRBJ1-2 gives the full variable domain: EAGVAQSPRYKIIEKRQSVAFWCNPISGHATLYWYQQILGQGPKLLIQFQNNGVVDDSQLPKDRFSAERLKGVDSTLKIQPAKLEDSAVYLCASSNRDYGYTFGSGTRLTVV.

This clonotype was seen a handful of times. CDR3 sequence (DNA): TGTGCCAGCAGTTTATCGGCGCAGCCCATACCCTACGAGCAGTACTTC. Its translation is CASSLSAQPIPYEQYF. The J gene is TRBJ2-7, the V gene TRBV27; D is unclear. V was cut by 0 bases and J by 2 bases, with 14 bases left in between. This CDR3 is built from 16 residues. The germline CDR1 and CDR2 sequences are MNHEY and SMNVEV (reference sequence).

V usage is TRBV6-1 and J usage is TRBJ2-5; D tentatively reads TRBD1 or TRBD2 (5 bases each). The germline CDR1 and CDR2 sequences are MNHNS and SASEGT. CDR3 size: 12 residues. V dropped 8 bases and J dropped 5 bases, with 12 bases sitting between them. CDR3 protein: CASLGWGETQYF. The CDR3 nucleotides read TGTGCCAGCTTGGGGTGGGGGGAGACCCAGTACTTC.

J is TRBJ2-1 and V is TRBV20-1; 9 nucleotides agree with TRBD2. V lost 0 bases and J lost 6; bases outside the gene matches: 9. Germline V gene lookup returns CDR1 DFQATT and CDR2 SNEGSKA (reference sequence). The CDR3 sequence is 16 residues long. CDR3 sequence: CSARDLAGGEFNEQFF. CDR3 in DNA: TGCAGTGCTAGAGATCTTGCGGGGGGGGAATTCAATGAGCAGTTCTTC.

The chain carries TRBV4-1 and TRBJ2-2, with a tentative D call TRBD2 (5 bases). The V gene's germline CDR1 is MGHRA and CDR2 YSYEKL. V was clipped by 1 base and J by 5 bases, with 8 bases between them. There are 14 residues in the CDR3. The CDR3 loop reads CASSQGEGTGELFF. The CDR3 region has the DNA TGCGCCAGCAGCCAAGGCGAGGGAACCGGGGAGCTGTTTTTT.

Notes on this clonotype: At one end, the junction sequence differs from germline, possibly due to a read error. The V and J genes are TRBV11-1 and TRBJ1-5, with a tentative D call TRBD1 (5 bases). Germline-derived CDR1 and CDR2 are SGHAT and FQDESV (reference sequence). CDR3 length: 12 amino acids. CDR3 nucleotides: TGCGCCAGCAGCACGGGGGATCAGCCCCAGCATTTT. Its protein is CASSTGDQPQHF.

Only a few counts were recorded for this clonotype. The chain combines TRBV7-9 with TRBJ2-7; TRBD1 might be the D (6 bases). Trimming stripped 5 bases from V and 5 bases from J, with 13 bases between. This CDR3 is 13 amino acids long. Germline V CDR1 and CDR2: SEHNR, FQNEAQ (reference sequence). CDR3 in amino acids: CASSPDYRDEQYF. CDR3 DNA: TGTGCCAGCAGCCCAGATTACAGGGACGAGCAGTACTTC.

V gene TRBV5-6 combines with J gene TRBJ2-7; 10 nucleotides agree with TRBD1. Germline lookup yields CDR1 SGHDT and CDR2 YYEEEE. CDR3 length: 11 residues. The V and J ends lost 4 bases and 13 bases, in that order; junction bases with no gene match: 5. The CDR3 DNA is TGTGCCAGCAGCGCGACAGGGGGCGGCTACTTC. As protein: CASSATGGGYF.

The V and J genes are TRBV5-5 and TRBJ2-3; possibly TRBD2 for D (5 bases). The V gene lost 5 bases and the J gene lost 4 bases, with 14 bases spanning the gap. The CDR3 runs 14 residues. From germline, CDR1 is SGHKS and CDR2 YYEKEE (reference sequence). CDR3 loop: CASSTRTVADTQYF. The CDR3, as DNA: TGTGCCAGCAGTACTAGGACTGTAGCAGATACGCAGTATTTT.

This clonotype is classed as medium-sized. The chain joins TRBV27 to TRBJ2-7; D not resolved. V lost 5 bases to trimming and J lost 1 base, with 9 bases between them. The CDR3 contains 13 residues. From germline, CDR1 is MNHEY and CDR2 SMNVEV (reference sequence). CDR3 in DNA: TGTGCCAGCAGTCACGGGCCATCCTACGAGCAGTACGTC. Protein: CASSHGPSYEQYV.

CDR3 loop: CAIGPTGDHTGELFF. The CDR3, as DNA: TGTGCCATCGGTCCTACGGGGGATCACACCGGGGAGCTGTTTTTT. The chain joins TRBV10-3 to TRBJ2-2, with D possibly matching TRBD2 (6 bases). Per the germline V gene, CDR1 is ENHRY and CDR2 is SYGVKD. V gave up 8 bases and J gave up 3 bases, with 16 bases separating them. The CDR3 consists of 15 residues.

Ten or more counts support this clonotype. The V call is TRBV7-2, the J call TRBJ2-2, with unresolved D. The CDR3 length is 16 residues. Germline loops: CDR1 SGHTA, CDR2 FQGNSA. V was clipped by 3 bases and J by 6 bases, with 17 bases between them. The CDR3 bases are TGTGCCAGCAGCTTTTTGTTCCCAGGTTCGGCCGGGGAGCTGTTTTTT. Translated: CASSFLFPGSAGELFF.

This chain uses TRBV12-3 or TRBV12-4 with TRBJ1-2, with D tentatively TRBD1 (5 bases). This CDR3 comprises 14 residues. Trimming pared 1 base from V and 3 bases from J, leaving 9 bases between. The CDR3 loop reads CASSLGGHYYGYTF. The DNA for the CDR3 is TGTGCCAGCAGTTTAGGGGGCCATTACTATGGCTACACCTTC.

The chain joins TRBV28 to TRBJ1-1; D is unclear. The CDR3 length is 13 residues. The V end was cut by 1 base, the J end by 11 bases, with 14 bases between. Germline V gene data show CDR1 as MDHEN and CDR2 as SYDVKM. CDR3 in DNA: TGTGCCAGCAGTTTATCCCGGGAGACCCGGGCTTTCTTT. Translated: CASSLSRETRAFF.

The CDR3: CARPTRDEQYV. CDR3 nucleotides: TGCGCCAGACCGACTCGTGATGAGCAGTACGTC. This chain links TRBV5-1 with TRBJ2-7; D is ambiguous. The CDR3 is made up of 11 amino acids. The V and J ends lost 8 bases and 7 bases respectively, with 13 bases between them. From germline, CDR1 is SGHRS and CDR2 YFSETQ.

This clonotype was seen just once. This rearrangement joins TRBV7-8 to TRBJ2-5, with D perhaps matching TRBD1 or TRBD2 (6 bases each). Trimming cost V 0 bases and J 7 bases, with 12 bases left between them. The CDR3 spans 14 residues. The germline V gene has CDR1 SGHVS and CDR2 FQNEAQ. Here the CDR3 reads CASSLAGAGGTQYF. CDR3 sequence (DNA): TGTGCCAGCAGCTTAGCGGGGGCCGGGGGGACCCAGTACTTC.

This clonotype was picked up many times. This rearrangement joins TRBV29-1 to TRBJ2-1, with TRBD1 matching over 10 bases. The CDR3 is made up of 13 amino acids. Germline V gene sequence: CDR1 SQVTM, CDR2 ANQGSEA. Trimming at V came to 6 bases and at J to 6 bases, leaving 5 bases not matched to a gene. CDR3 bases: TGCAGCGTCGGACAGGGGGTTGGCAATGAGCAGTTCTTC. Amino acid sequence: CSVGQGVGNEQFF.